This paragraph covers one TCR beta chain sequence. As yet, its antigen is unknown. The data stem from a study of siplizumab effects on memory and regulatory T cells. Whole-study results and caveats: Proliferating siplizumab-culture Tregs lacked confirmation of suppressive function.

Trimming removed 5 bases from V and 4 bases from J; junction bases left unmatched: 6. The CDR3 has 15 amino acids. CDR1 and CDR2 from the germline V gene are SNHLY and FYNNEI. Here immunoSEQ multiplex PCR was the method, and the copy in TCRdb shows in-frame clones only, minus some. The table includes tens of thousands of clones, about 90% detected once. The chain combines TRBV2 with TRBJ2-1; 9 positions agree with TRBD1. The sequence came from a human donor in good health. The sequencing sample was made of CD8+ T cells sorted from blood. Written as DNA, the CDR3 is TGTGCCAGCAGTCAGCCGACAGGGGGTTACAATGAGCAGTTCTTC. Translating gives CASSQPTGGYNEQFF. The full variable domain, with the rest looked up from reference TRBV2 and TRBJ2-1, is EPEVTQTPSHQVTQMGQEVILRCVPISNHLYFYWYRQILGQKVEFLVSFYNNEISEKSEIFDDQFSVERPDGSNFTLKIRSTKLEDSAMYFCASSQPTGGYNEQFFGPGTRLTVL.